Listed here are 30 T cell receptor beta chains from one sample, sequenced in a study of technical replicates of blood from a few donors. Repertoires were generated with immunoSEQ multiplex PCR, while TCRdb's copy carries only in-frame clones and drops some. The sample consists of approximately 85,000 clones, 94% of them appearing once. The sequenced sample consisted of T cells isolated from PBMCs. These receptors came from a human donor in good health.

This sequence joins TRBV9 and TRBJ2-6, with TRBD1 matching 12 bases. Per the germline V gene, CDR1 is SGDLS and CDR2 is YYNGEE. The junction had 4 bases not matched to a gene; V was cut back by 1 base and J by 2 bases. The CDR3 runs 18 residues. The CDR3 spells CASSVTGTGGAGANVLTF. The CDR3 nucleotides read TGTGCCAGCAGCGTAACCGGGACAGGGGGCGCTGGGGCCAACGTCCTGACTTTC.

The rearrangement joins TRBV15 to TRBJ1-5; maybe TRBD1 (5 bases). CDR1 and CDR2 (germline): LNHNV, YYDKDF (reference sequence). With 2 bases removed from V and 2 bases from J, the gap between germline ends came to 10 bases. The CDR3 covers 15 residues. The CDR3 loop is CATSRPQQGNQPQHF. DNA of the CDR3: TGTGCCACCAGCAGACCGCAACAGGGCAATCAGCCCCAGCATTTT.

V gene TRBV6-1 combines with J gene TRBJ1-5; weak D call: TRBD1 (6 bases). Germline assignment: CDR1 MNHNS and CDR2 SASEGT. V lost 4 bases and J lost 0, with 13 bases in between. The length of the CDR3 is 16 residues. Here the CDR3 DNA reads TGTGCCAGCAGTGTGTGGGGGCCAAATAGCAATCAGCCCCAGCATTTT. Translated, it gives CASSVWGPNSNQPQHF.

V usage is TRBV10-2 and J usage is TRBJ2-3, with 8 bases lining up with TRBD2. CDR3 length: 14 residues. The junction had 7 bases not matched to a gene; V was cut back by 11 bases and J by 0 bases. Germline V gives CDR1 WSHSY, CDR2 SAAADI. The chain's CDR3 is CARSLAGSTDTQYF. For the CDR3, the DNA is TGCGCCCGTTCTCTAGCGGGTAGCACAGATACGCAGTATTTT.

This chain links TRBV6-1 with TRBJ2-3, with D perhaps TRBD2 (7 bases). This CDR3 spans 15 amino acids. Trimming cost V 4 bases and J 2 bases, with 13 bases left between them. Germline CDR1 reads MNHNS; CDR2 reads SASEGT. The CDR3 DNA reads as TGTGCCAGCAGTGTCCGGGGGGCCGACACAGATACGCAGTATTTT. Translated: CASSVRGADTDTQYF.

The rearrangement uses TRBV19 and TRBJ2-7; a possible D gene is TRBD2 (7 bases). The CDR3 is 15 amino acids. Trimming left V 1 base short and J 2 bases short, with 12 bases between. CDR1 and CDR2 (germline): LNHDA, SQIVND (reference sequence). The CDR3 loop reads CASSIGRGGTYEQYF. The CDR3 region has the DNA TGTGCCAGTAGTATAGGGAGGGGGGGGACCTACGAGCAGTACTTC.

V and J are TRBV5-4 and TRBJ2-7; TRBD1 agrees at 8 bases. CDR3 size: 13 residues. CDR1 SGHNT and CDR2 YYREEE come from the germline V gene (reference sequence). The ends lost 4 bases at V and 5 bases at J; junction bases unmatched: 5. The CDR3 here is CASSAGGWDEQYF. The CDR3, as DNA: TGTGCCAGCAGCGCAGGGGGCTGGGACGAGCAGTACTTC.

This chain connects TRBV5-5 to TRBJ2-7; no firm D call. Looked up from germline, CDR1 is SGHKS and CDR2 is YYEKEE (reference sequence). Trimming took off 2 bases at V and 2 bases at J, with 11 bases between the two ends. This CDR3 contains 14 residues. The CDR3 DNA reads TGTGCCAGCAGCTTCTCCAGGAACACCTACGAGCAGTACTTC. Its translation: CASSFSRNTYEQYF.

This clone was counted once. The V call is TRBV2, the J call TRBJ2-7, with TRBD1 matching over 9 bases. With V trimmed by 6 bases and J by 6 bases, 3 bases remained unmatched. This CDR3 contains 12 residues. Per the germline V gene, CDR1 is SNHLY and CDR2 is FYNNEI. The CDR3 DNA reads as TGTGCCAGCAGGGGACAGGGCGCCGAGCAGTACTTC. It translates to CASRGQGAEQYF.

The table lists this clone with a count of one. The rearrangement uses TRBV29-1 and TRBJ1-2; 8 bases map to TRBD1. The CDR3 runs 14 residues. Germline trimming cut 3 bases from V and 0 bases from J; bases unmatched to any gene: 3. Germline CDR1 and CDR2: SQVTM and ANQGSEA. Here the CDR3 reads CSVENRGSNYGYTF. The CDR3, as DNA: TGCAGCGTTGAGAACAGGGGGTCTAACTATGGCTACACCTTC.

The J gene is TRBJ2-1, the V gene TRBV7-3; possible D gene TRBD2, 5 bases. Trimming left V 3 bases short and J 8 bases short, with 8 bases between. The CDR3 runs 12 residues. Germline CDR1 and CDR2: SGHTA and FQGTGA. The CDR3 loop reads CASSFTRDEQFF. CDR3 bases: TGTGCCAGCAGCTTTACTAGGGATGAGCAGTTCTTC. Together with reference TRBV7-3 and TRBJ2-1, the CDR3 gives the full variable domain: GAGVSQTPSNKVTEKGKYVELRCDPISGHTALYWYRQSLGQGPEFLIYFQGTGAADDSGLPNDRFFAVRPEGSVSTLKIQRTERGDSAVYLCASSFTRDEQFFGPGTRLTVL.

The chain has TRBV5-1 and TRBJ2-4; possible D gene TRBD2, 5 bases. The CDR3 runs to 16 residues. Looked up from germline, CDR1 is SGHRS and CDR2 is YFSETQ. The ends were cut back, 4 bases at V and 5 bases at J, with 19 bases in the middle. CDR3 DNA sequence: TGCGCCAGCAGCCCCTGGCGAGGAGCGGACGAAAACATTCAGTACTTC. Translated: CASSPWRGADENIQYF. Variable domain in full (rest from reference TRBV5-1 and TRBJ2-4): KAGVTQTPRYLIKTRGQQVTLSCSPISGHRSVSWYQQTPGQGLQFLFEYFSETQRNKGNFPGRFSGRQFSNSRSEMNVSTLELGDSALYLCASSPWRGADENIQYFGAGTRLSVL.

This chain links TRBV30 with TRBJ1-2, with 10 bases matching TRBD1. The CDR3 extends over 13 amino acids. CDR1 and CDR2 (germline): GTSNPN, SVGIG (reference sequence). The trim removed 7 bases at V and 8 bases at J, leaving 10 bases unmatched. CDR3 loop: CAFGPGQGNGYTF. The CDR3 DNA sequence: TGTGCCTTCGGACCGGGACAGGGGAACGGCTACACCTTC.

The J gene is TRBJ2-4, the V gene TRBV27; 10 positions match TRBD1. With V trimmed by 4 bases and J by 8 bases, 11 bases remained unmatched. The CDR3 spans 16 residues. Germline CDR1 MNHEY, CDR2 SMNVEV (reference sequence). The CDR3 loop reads CASSSPLRTGGDIQYF. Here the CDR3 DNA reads TGTGCCAGCAGTTCCCCTTTGAGGACAGGGGGGGACATTCAGTACTTC.

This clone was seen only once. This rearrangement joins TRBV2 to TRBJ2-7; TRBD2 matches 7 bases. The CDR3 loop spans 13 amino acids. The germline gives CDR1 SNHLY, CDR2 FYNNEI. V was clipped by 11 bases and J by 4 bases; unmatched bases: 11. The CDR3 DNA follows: TGTGCCCTCCGTGCGGGAGTTATTTACGAGCAGTACTTC. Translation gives CALRAGVIYEQYF.

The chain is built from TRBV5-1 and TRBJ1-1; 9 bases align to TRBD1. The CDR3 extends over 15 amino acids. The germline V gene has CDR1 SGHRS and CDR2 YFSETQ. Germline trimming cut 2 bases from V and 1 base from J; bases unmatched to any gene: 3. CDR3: CASSLTGGRNTEAFF. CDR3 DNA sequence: TGCGCCAGCAGCTTAACAGGGGGCCGGAACACTGAAGCTTTCTTT.

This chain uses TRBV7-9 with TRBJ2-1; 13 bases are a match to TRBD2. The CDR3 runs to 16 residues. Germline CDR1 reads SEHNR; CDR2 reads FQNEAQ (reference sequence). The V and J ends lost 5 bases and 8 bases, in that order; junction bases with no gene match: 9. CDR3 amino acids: CASSPRTSGSSDEQFF. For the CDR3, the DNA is TGTGCCAGCAGCCCCCGGACTAGCGGGAGTTCAGATGAGCAGTTCTTC.

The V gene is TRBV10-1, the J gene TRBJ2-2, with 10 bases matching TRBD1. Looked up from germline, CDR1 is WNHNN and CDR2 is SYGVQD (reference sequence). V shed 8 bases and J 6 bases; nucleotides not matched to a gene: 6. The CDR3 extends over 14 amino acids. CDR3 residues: CASQGQGISGELFF. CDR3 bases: TGCGCCAGCCAGGGACAGGGGATTTCCGGGGAGCTGTTTTTT.

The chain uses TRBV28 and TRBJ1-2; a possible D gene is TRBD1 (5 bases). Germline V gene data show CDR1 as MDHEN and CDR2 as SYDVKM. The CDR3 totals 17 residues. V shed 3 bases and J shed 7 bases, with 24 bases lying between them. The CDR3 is CASSLRLLRQGSGGYTF. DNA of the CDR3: TGTGCCAGCAGTTTGCGCCTCTTGAGGCAGGGATCCGGTGGCTACACCTTC.

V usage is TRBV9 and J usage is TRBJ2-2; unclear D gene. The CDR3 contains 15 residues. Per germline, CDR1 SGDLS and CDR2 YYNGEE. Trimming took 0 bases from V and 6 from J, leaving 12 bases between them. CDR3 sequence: CASSVGGWAAGELFF. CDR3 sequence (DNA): TGTGCCAGCAGCGTAGGTGGATGGGCAGCCGGGGAGCTGTTTTTT. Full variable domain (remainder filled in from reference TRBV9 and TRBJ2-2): DSGVTQTPKHLITATGQRVTLRCSPRSGDLSVYWYQQSLDQGLQFLIQYYNGEERAKGNILERFSAQQFPDLHSELNLSSLELGDSALYFCASSVGGWAAGELFFGEGSRLTVL.

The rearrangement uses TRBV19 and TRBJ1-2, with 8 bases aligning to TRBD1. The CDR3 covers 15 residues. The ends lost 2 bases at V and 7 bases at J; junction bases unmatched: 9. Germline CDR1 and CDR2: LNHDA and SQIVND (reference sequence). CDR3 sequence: CASSITQGAIGGYTF. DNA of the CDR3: TGTGCCAGTAGTATAACGCAGGGGGCTATCGGTGGCTACACCTTC.

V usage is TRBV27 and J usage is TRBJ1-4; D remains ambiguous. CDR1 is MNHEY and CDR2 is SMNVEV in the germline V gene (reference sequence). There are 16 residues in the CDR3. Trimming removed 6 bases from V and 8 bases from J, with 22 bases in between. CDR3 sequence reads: CASSPYVQSSGEKLFF. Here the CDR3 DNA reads TGTGCCAGCAGCCCCTACGTCCAATCTTCGGGGGAAAAACTGTTTTTT.

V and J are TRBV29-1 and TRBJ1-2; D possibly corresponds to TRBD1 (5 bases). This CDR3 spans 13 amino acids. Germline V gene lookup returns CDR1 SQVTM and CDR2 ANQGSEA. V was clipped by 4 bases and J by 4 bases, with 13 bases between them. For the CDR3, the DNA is TGCAGCGTTGGGTCAGGGTCGGGCTATGGCTACACCTTC. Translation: CSVGSGSGYGYTF.

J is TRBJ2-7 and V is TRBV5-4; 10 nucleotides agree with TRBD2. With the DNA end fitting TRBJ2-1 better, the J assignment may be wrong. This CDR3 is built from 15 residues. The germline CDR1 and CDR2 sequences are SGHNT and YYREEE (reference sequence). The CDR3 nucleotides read TGTGCCAGCAGCTTGAGGCTAGCGGGGGATCAGGAGCAGTTCTTC. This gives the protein CASSLRLAGDQEQFF.

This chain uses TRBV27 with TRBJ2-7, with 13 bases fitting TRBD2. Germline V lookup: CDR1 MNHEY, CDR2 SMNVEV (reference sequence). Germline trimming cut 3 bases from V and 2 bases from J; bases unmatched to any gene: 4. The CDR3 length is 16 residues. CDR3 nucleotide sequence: TGTGCCAGCAGTTTTCTGGGACTAGCGGGAACCTACGAGCAGTACTTC. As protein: CASSFLGLAGTYEQYF.

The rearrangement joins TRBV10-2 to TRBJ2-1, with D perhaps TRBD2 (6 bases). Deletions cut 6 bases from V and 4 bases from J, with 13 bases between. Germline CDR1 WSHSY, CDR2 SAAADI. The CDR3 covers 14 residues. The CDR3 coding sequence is TGCGCCAGCAGGTTGGACTACACATACAATGAGCAGTTCTTC. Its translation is CASRLDYTYNEQFF.

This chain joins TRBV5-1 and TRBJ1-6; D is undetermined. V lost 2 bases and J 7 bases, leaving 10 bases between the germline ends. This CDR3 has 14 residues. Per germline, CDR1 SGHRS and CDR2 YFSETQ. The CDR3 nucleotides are TGCGCCAGCAGCTTAGGTACAGAGAATTCACCCCTCCACTTT. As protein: CASSLGTENSPLHF.

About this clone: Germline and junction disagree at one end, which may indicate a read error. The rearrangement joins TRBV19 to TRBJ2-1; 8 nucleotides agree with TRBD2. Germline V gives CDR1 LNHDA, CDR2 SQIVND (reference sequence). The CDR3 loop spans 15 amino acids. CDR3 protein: CASTPGGRSFNEQFF. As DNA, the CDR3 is TGTGCCAGTACCCCAGGCGGGAGGTCCTTCAATGAGCAGTTCTTC.

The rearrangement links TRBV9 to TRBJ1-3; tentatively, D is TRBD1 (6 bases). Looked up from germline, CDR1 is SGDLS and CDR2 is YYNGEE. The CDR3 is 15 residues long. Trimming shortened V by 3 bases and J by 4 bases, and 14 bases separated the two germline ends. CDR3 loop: CASSGGGAEGNTIYF. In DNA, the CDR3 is TGTGCCAGCAGCGGGGGGGGCGCGGAGGGAAACACCATATATTTT. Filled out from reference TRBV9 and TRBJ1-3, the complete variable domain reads DSGVTQTPKHLITATGQRVTLRCSPRSGDLSVYWYQQSLDQGLQFLIQYYNGEERAKGNILERFSAQQFPDLHSELNLSSLELGDSALYFCASSGGGAEGNTIYFGEGSWLTVV.

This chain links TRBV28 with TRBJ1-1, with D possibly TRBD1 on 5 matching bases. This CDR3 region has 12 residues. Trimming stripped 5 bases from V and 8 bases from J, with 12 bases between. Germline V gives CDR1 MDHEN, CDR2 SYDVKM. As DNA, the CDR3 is TGTGCCAGCAGTCCCGGGACTCCCGAAGCTTTCTTT. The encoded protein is CASSPGTPEAFF.